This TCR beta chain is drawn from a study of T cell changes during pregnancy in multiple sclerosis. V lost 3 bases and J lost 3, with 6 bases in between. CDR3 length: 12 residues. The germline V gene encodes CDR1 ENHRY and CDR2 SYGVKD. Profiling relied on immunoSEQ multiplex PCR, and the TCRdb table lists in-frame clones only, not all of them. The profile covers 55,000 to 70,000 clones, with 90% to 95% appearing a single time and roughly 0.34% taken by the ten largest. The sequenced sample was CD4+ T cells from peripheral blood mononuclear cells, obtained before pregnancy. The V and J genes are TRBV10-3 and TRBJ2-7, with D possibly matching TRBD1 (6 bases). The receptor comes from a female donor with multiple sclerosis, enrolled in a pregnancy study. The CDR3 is CAISEQGYEQYF. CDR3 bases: TGTGCCATCAGTGAACAGGGCTACGAGCAGTACTTC.